This TCR beta chain comes out of a study of CD8 T cells in ankylosing spondylitis (dated by TCRdb to about 2017). Describing the broader study: The study profiled T cell receptor beta repertoires in healthy donors and ankylosing spondylitis patients to find disease-linked TCR variants. Peripheral blood was sampled, and synovial fluid was additionally collected from ankylosing spondylitis patients. In total, the full study cohort was made up of roughly 110 healthy donors and 20 to 25 ankylosing spondylitis patients. What the authors observed across the whole study: The disease-linked clones had a CD8+ phenotype and were found at relatively low frequencies in peripheral blood. The disease-linked clones were reported to be significantly enriched in matched synovial fluid samples from ankylosing spondylitis patients. Blood from ankylosing spondylitis patients appeared to be characterized by a TCR beta motif composed of roughly eight highly homologous amino acid variants. Some of the motif variants had been reported before in the synovial fluid and blood of reactive arthritis patients, a finding that suggests common disease-initiation mechanisms.

Data came from an Illumina HiSeq 2500. TCR beta libraries were prepared by quantitative 5'-RACE with molecular barcodes. In the paper's pipeline: To identify disease-linked TCR variants, a new computational method was used, one built on a probabilistic model of VDJ rearrangement. TCRdb passed the public sequencing reads through fastp at Q25 and MiXCR, retaining productive beta sequences. Each entry merges the rows of one CDR3 protein and shows their most common DNA and genes. TCRdb, not the original authors, processed these V and J calls. The sample table records roughly 450,000 distinct CDR3 sequences; roughly a quarter of these occur just once. 0.89% of the sample rests with the top ten. Comments on this clonotype: No cognate antigen has been identified for it. No clone much larger than this one lies a single base away; base qualities are absent.

According to the germline V gene, CDR1 reads KGHDR and CDR2 reads SFDVKD. V and J lose 3 bases and 5 bases, and a span of 12 bases separates them. The CDR3 numbers 14 residues from cysteine through phenylalanine. Just CDR3 DNA is preserved here, 42 bases in frame from base 1. Recombination linked TRBV24-1 to TRBJ2-5; TRBD1 is a possible D gene, resting on 5 matching bases. This sequence was found in a male donor with ankylosing spondylitis. Sample: blood, either unsorted or a sorted T cell fraction (not recorded which). The CDR3 loop reads CATSDPAGQETQYF. The DNA reads TGTGCCACCAGTGATCCGGCAGGGCAGGAGACCCAGTACTTC.